This entry concerns a single TCR beta chain. The record originates from a study of blood T cells in healthy people across ages. Study details: Per two T cells, about one barcoded beta molecule was captured through template switching.

Every participating donor contributed about 10 milliliters of peripheral blood through a draw. The use of a sample-barcoded 5' primer and a J-beta primer mix characterized a second PCR of 7 to 11 cycles. A minimum of 2.5 million CDR3-containing paired-end reads was obtained for each sample. TCRdb redid the calling of the 5' RACE reads with MiXCR, one entry per CDR3 protein. Seen here are over 600,000 distinct CDR3 sequences, roughly three fifths observed once, and the top ten hold about a quarter. Germline CDR1 reads MNHEY; CDR2 reads SMNVEV (reference sequence). V was pared by 4 bases and J by 3 bases, with 15 bases between. The CDR3 runs to 15 residues.

Input material: blood. The gene calls are TRBV27 and TRBJ1-2; the D gene is possibly TRBD1 (5 bases). The origin of this receptor is a man between 35 and 55 years old in good health. The DNA for the CDR3 is TGTGCCAGCAGTTCCCTCAAAGGGGAATACTATGGCTACACCTTC. It codes for CASSSLKGEYYGYTF.